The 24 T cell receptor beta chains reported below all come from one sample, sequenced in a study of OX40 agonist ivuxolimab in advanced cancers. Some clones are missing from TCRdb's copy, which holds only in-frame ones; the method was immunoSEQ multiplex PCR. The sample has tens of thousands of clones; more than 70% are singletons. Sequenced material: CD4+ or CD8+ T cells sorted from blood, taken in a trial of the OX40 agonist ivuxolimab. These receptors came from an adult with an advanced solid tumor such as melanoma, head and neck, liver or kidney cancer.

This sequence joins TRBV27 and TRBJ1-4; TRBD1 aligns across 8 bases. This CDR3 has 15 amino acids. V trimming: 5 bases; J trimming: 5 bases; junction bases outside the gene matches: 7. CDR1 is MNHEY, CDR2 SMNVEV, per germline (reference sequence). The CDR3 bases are TGTGCCAGCAGTCCCCAGGGGGCGAAGAATGAAAAACTGTTTTTT. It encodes CASSPQGAKNEKLFF.

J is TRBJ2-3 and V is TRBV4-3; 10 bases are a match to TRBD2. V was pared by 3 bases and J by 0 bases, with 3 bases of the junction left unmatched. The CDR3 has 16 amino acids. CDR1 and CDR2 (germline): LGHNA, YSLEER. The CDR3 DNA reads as TGCGCCAGCAGCCACTGGACTAGCGGAAGCACAGATACGCAGTATTTT. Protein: CASSHWTSGSTDTQYF.

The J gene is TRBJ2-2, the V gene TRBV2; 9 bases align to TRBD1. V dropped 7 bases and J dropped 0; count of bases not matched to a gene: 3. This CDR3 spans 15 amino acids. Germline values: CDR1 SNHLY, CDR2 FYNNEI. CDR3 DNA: TGTGCCAGCAAGGGGACAGGGACGAACACCGGGGAGCTGTTTTTT. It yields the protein CASKGTGTNTGELFF. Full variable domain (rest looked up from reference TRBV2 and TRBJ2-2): EPEVTQTPSHQVTQMGQEVILRCVPISNHLYFYWYRQILGQKVEFLVSFYNNEISEKSEIFDDQFSVERPDGSNFTLKIRSTKLEDSAMYFCASKGTGTNTGELFFGEGSRLTVL.

The DNA for the CDR3 is TGTGCCAGCAGTGATCCGGGACAGGGTTTCGCCAATCAGCCCCAGCATTTT. Protein: CASSDPGQGFANQPQHF. V is TRBV6-1 and J is TRBJ1-5; 9 positions match TRBD1. The CDR3 totals 17 residues. Germline V CDR1 and CDR2: MNHNS, SASEGT. The V gene end was trimmed by 3 bases and the J gene end by 3 bases; junction bases not matched to a gene: 9.

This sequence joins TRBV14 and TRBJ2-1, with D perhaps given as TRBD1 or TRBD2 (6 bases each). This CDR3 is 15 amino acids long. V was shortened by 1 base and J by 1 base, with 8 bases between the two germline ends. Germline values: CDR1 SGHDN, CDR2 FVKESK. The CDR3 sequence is CASSQGGASYNEQFF. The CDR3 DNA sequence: TGTGCCAGCAGCCAAGGGGGGGCTTCCTACAATGAGCAGTTCTTC.

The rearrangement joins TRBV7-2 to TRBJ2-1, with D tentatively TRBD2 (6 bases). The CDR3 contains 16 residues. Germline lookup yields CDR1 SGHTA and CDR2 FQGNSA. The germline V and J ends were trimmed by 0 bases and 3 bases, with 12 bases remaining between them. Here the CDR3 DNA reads TGTGCCAGCAGCTTAGCCACGGGACTTGTCTACAATGAGCAGTTCTTC. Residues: CASSLATGLVYNEQFF.

The CDR3: CASSLQGGDTEAFF. The CDR3 region has the DNA TGTGCCAGCAGCTTACAGGGGGGTGACACTGAAGCTTTCTTT. The chain recombines TRBV7-2 with TRBJ1-1; 7 bases agree with TRBD1. V lost 2 bases, J lost 3 bases, and 3 bases stayed unmatched. CDR1 and CDR2 (germline): SGHTA, FQGNSA. CDR3 length equals 14 residues.

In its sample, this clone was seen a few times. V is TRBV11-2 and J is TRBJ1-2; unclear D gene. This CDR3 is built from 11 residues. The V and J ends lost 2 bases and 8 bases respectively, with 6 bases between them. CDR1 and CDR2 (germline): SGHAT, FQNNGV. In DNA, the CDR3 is TGTGCCAGCAGCTTATCCGTCGGCTACACCTTC. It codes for CASSLSVGYTF.

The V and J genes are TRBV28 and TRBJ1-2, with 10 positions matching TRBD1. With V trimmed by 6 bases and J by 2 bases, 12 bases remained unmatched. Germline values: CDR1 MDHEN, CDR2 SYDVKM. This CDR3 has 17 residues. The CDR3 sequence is CASSIPDPGQGNYGYTF. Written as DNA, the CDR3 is TGTGCCAGCAGCATTCCGGATCCGGGACAGGGGAACTATGGCTACACCTTC.

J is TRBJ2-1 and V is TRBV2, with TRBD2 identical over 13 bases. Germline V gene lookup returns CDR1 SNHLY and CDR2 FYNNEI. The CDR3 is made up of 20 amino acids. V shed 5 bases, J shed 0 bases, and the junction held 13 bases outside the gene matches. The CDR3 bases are TGTGCCAGCAGTTTCTCCGGGACTAGCGGGACTTTGTTCTCCTACAATGAGCAGTTCTTC. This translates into CASSFSGTSGTLFSYNEQFF.

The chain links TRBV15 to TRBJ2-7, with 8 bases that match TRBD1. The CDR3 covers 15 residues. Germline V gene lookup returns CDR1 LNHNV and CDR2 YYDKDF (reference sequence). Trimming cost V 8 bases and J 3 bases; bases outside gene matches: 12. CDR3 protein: CATGPPGQGNYEQYF. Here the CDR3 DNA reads TGTGCCACCGGGCCCCCAGGACAGGGTAACTACGAGCAGTACTTC.

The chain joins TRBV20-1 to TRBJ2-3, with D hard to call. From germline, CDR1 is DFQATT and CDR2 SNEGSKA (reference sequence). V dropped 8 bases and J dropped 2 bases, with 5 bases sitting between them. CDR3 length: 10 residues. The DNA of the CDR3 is TGCAGTCTCAACACAGATACGCAGTATTTT. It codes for CSLNTDTQYF.

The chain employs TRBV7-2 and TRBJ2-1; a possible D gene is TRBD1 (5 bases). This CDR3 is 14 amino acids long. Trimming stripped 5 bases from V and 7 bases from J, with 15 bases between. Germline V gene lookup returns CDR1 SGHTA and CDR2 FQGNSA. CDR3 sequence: CASSLGAQLNEQFF. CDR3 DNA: TGTGCCAGCAGCCTAGGGGCTCAACTGAATGAGCAGTTCTTC.

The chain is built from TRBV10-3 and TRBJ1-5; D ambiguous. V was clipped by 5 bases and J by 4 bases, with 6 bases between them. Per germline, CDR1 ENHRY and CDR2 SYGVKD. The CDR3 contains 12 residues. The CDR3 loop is CAISTLNQPQHF. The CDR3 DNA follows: TGTGCCATCAGTACCCTTAATCAGCCCCAGCATTTT.

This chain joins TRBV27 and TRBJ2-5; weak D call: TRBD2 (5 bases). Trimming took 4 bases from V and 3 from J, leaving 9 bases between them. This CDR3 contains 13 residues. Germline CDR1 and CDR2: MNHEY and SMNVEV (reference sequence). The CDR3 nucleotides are TGTGCCAGCAGTTCAGGACTTAAAGAGACCCAGTACTTC. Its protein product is CASSSGLKETQYF.

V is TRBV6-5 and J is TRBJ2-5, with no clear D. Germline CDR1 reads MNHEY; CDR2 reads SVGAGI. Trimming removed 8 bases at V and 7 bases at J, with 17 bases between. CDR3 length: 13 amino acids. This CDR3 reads CASRFRDIATQYF. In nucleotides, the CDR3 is TGTGCCAGCCGCTTCAGAGATATTGCGACCCAGTACTTC.

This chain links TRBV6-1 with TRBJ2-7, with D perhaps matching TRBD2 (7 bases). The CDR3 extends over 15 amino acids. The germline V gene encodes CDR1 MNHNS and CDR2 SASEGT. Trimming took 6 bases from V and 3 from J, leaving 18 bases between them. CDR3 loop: CASRFLQGGIYEQYF. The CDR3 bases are TGTGCCAGCAGATTCTTACAGGGAGGGATCTACGAGCAGTACTTC.

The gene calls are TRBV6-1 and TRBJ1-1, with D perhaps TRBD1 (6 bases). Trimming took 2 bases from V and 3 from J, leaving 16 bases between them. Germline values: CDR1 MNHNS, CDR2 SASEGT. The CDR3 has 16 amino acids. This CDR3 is CASSESRGGADTEAFF. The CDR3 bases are TGTGCCAGCAGTGAAAGTAGGGGGGGAGCCGACACTGAAGCTTTCTTT.

CDR3 sequence: CASNNWGLAGESNEQFF. CDR3 bases: TGTGCCAGCAACAATTGGGGACTAGCGGGAGAGTCCAATGAGCAGTTCTTC. The chain carries TRBV11-3 and TRBJ2-1; 14 bases fit TRBD2. V lost 7 bases to trimming and J lost 6 bases; unmatched junction nucleotides: 11. The CDR3 has 17 residues. Per the germline V gene, CDR1 is SGHNT and CDR2 is YENEEA.

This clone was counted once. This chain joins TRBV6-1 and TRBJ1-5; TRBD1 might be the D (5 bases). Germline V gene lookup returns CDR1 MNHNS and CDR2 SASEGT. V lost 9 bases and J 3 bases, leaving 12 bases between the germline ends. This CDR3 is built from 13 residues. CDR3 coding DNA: TGTGCCAGTACGGGGCAAAACAATCAGCCCCAGCATTTT. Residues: CASTGQNNQPQHF.

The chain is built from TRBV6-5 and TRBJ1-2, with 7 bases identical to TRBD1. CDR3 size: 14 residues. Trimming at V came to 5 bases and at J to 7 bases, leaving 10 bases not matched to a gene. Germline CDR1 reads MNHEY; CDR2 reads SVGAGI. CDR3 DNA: TGTGCCAGCAGTAAACAGGGGACAATCAGTGGCTACACCTTC. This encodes CASSKQGTISGYTF.

Here the CDR3 reads CASVEGATDTQYF. DNA of the CDR3: TGTGCCAGCGTAGAAGGGGCTACAGATACGCAGTATTTT. The chain joins TRBV28 to TRBJ2-3, with D tentatively TRBD1 (5 bases). There are 13 residues in the CDR3. V was clipped by 8 bases and J by 3 bases, with 12 bases between them. CDR1 and CDR2 (germline): MDHEN, SYDVKM.

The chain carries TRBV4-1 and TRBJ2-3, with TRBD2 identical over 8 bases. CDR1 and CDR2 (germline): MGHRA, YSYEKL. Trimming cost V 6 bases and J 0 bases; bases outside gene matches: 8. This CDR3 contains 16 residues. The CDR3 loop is CASSFTSGASTDTQYF. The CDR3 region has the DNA TGCGCCAGCAGTTTCACTAGCGGAGCTAGCACAGATACGCAGTATTTT.

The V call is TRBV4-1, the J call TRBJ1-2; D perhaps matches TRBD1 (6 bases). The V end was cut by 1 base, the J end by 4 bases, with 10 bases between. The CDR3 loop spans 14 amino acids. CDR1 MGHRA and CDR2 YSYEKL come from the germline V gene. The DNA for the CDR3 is TGCGCCAGCAGCCAAGGAGCGGGGGCCTATGGCTACACCTTC. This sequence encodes CASSQGAGAYGYTF.